This T cell receptor beta chain was identified during a study of T cell repertoires in cytomegalovirus infection. The V gene's germline CDR1 is MNHEY and CDR2 SVGAGI. V gave up 0 bases and J gave up 4 bases, with 10 bases separating them. This CDR3 spans 15 amino acids. Study outcomes and limitations: Within the response measured ex vivo, HLA-C-restricted CMV-specific TCR beta clonotypes were dominant.

This clonotype was found many times. Its antigen is undetermined. TCRdb passed the reads through MiXCR, listing each CDR3 protein once. The sample has about 250,000 distinct CDR3 sequences; over 15% are singletons. The rearrangement joins TRBV6-5 to TRBJ2-1, with D possibly being TRBD2 (5 bases). The source material was CD8+ T cells from PBMCs. This receptor was obtained from a human donor in good health (CMV status not recorded). Some clones in this sample may be carry-over from other donors' samples. The CDR3 loop reads CASSYSRTLYNEQFF. DNA for the CDR3: TGTGCCAGCAGTTACTCCCGGACTCTATACAATGAGCAGTTCTTC.